This T cell receptor (beta chain) emerged from a study of identical twins. General study results and limits: Invariant MAIT and iNKT cells could partly confound zero-insertion analyses. Cord blood beta clonotypes present at high abundance carried fewer insertions; no such pattern appeared in memory repertoires. Out-of-frame alpha sequences shared by twins showed excess low generation probability.

In germline, CDR1 is KGHSH, CDR2 LQKENI. This CDR3 has 15 amino acids. After removal of 6 bases from V and 4 bases from J, the junction contained 12 bases not matched to a gene. Remarks on this clonotype: Its antigen is not identified.

TCRdb redid the calling of the 5' RACE reads with MiXCR, one entry per CDR3 protein. The sample shows 1.5 million to 2 million distinct CDR3 sequences, under 35% of them seen only once. Sample: cord blood. This receptor was identified in a newborn girl in good health. The gene calls are TRBV18 and TRBJ2-7; 7 positions match TRBD2. The CDR3, as DNA: TGTGCCAGCTCTCACAAAGCGGGACGGACTTACGAGCAGTACTTC. Translation: CASSHKAGRTYEQYF.